This entry lists 31 T cell receptor beta chains sequenced from one sample in a study of T cells after yellow fever vaccination. TCRdb reprocessed the 5' RACE reads with MiXCR, giving one entry per CDR3 protein. The sample has about 26,000 distinct CDR3 sequences; 4.5% are singletons. Sequencing was performed on PBMCs, either bulk or a sorted T-cell subset (CD4+, CD8+, memory, or dextramer-sorted; not recorded which), taken on the day of the yellow fever booster vaccination. The receptors originated from a young man who received the YFV17D yellow fever vaccine.

This clonotype has at least ten counts. V gene TRBV29-1 combines with J gene TRBJ1-2, with 7 bases that match TRBD1. V dropped 2 bases and J dropped 4; count of bases not matched to a gene: 4. CDR1 SQVTM and CDR2 ANQGSEA come from the germline V gene. The CDR3 runs 13 residues. The CDR3 nucleotides are TGCAGCGTTGAAAGGGACAGAGGCTATGGCTACACCTTC. Translated: CSVERDRGYGYTF.

The table lists this clonotype with many counts. The CDR3 is CASKKPGPTYEQYF. CDR3 DNA sequence: TGTGCCAGCAAGAAGCCGGGACCAACCTACGAGCAGTACTTC. This rearrangement joins TRBV6-2 or TRBV6-3 to TRBJ2-7; D tentatively reads TRBD1 or TRBD2 (5 bases each). Germline V CDR1 and CDR2: MNHEY, SVGEGT. The CDR3 is 14 residues long. Trimming took 7 bases from V and 2 from J, leaving 15 bases between them.

The sample holds many counts of this clonotype. The chain uses TRBV6-5 and TRBJ2-2; D gene ambiguous. This CDR3 region has 12 residues. V lost 2 bases and J 9 bases, leaving 7 bases between the germline ends. Germline values: CDR1 MNHEY, CDR2 SVGAGI. CDR3 in amino acids: CASSYPPRELFF. The CDR3 region has the DNA TGTGCCAGCAGTTACCCCCCAAGGGAGCTGTTTTTT.

At least ten counts were recorded for this clonotype. The chain joins TRBV9 to TRBJ2-3; tentatively, D is TRBD2 (6 bases). Germline V gene sequence: CDR1 SGDLS, CDR2 YYNGEE. The CDR3 has 14 amino acids. V was trimmed by 2 bases and J by 6 bases, leaving 13 bases between them. CDR3 sequence (DNA): TGTGCCAGCAGCGTCGGACGTGGAGGGGATACGCAGTATTTT. Residues: CASSVGRGGDTQYF.

V and J are TRBV10-3 and TRBJ1-1; D uncertain. V lost 4 bases to trimming and J lost 8 bases, with 8 bases between them. The CDR3 is 11 residues long. Germline V CDR1 and CDR2: ENHRY, SYGVKD. The CDR3 sequence: CAISGKGEAFF. The CDR3 DNA reads TGTGCCATCAGTGGTAAAGGGGAAGCTTTCTTT.

This clonotype was seen only a few times. V and J are TRBV19 and TRBJ1-6, with a tentative D call TRBD1 (6 bases). The V gene's germline CDR1 is LNHDA and CDR2 SQIVND (reference sequence). Trimming shortened V by 5 bases and J by 9 bases, and 23 bases separated the two germline ends. The CDR3 totals 17 residues. The CDR3 bases are TGTGCCAGTAGTCGGGGTGGGGGGCGAACCGTACTTTCACCCCTCCACTTT. This translates into CASSRGGGRTVLSPLHF. Drawing the rest from reference TRBV19 and TRBJ1-6, the complete variable domain is DGGITQSPKYLFRKEGQNVTLSCEQNLNHDAMYWYRQDPGQGLRLIYYSQIVNDFQKGDIAEGYSVSREKKESFPLTVTSAQKNPTAFYLCASSRGGGRTVLSPLHFGNGTRLTVT.

Many counts were recorded for this clonotype. V and J are TRBV7-2 and TRBJ2-1; D is possibly TRBD1 (6 bases). CDR1 is SGHTA and CDR2 is FQGNSA in the germline V gene. The CDR3 is 12 residues long. Trimming shortened V by 1 base and J by 10 bases, and 8 bases separated the two germline ends. CDR3 nucleotides: TGTGCCAGCAGCTTAGTGGGGACAGAGCAGTTCTTC. It is translated as CASSLVGTEQFF.

Many counts were recorded for this clonotype. This chain joins TRBV6-4 and TRBJ2-2; 9 bases are shared with TRBD2. From germline, CDR1 is MRHNA and CDR2 SNTAGT. The V gene end was trimmed by 3 bases and the J gene end by 3 bases; junction bases not matched to a gene: 2. The CDR3 is made up of 15 amino acids. The CDR3 protein is CASSERGGDTGELFF. Written as DNA, the CDR3 is TGTGCCAGCAGTGAGCGGGGGGGCGACACCGGGGAGCTGTTTTTT.

A word on this clonotype: Since a much larger clone is just one base distant, this may be a read error. The chain combines TRBV7-2 with TRBJ1-2; D uncertain. Trimming took 4 bases from V and 3 from J, leaving 3 bases between them. CDR3 length: 11 residues. Per the germline V gene, CDR1 is SGHTA and CDR2 is FQGNSA. The CDR3 DNA is TGTGCCAGCAGCTCCCACTATGGCTACACCTTC. Protein sequence: CASSSHYGYTF. Full variable domain (remainder filled in from reference TRBV7-2 and TRBJ1-2): GAGVSQSPSNKVTEKGKDVELRCDPISGHTALYWYRQSLGQGLEFLIYFQGNSAPDKSGLPSDRFSAERTGGSVSTLTIQRTQQEDSAVYLCASSSHYGYTFGSGTRLTVV.

This clonotype was observed at least ten times. The V gene is TRBV14, the J gene TRBJ2-7; D not certain. The CDR3 runs 14 residues. V was clipped by 7 bases and J by 2 bases, with 15 bases between them. Germline V gene data show CDR1 as SGHDN and CDR2 as FVKESK. CDR3 bases: TGTGCCAGCACCACCAGTACTAACCCCTACGAGCAGTACTTC. Translation gives CASTTSTNPYEQYF.

This clonotype is judged medium-sized. This chain connects TRBV5-1 to TRBJ2-3; either TRBD1 or TRBD2 may fit D (6 bases each). Germline CDR1 reads SGHRS; CDR2 reads YFSETQ. This CDR3 comprises 15 residues. With 1 base removed from V and 5 bases from J, the gap between germline ends came to 14 bases. The CDR3 DNA reads TGCGCCAGCAGCTTGATGGGGGGCCGGGGAGATACGCAGTATTTT. This sequence encodes CASSLMGGRGDTQYF.

In its sample, this clonotype was seen many times. The J gene is TRBJ2-3, the V gene TRBV6-1; TRBD2 aligns across 11 bases. The CDR3 consists of 19 residues. CDR1 and CDR2 (germline): MNHNS, SASEGT. J gave up 3 bases and V 7 bases, and 18 bases lay outside the gene matches. The CDR3 loop reads CASTKTGPSGGFGTDTQYF. The CDR3 DNA follows: TGTGCCAGCACGAAAACAGGGCCTAGCGGGGGGTTCGGGACAGATACGCAGTATTTT.

V gene TRBV4-1 combines with J gene TRBJ2-2; possibly TRBD2 for D (6 bases). V shed 6 bases and J shed 6 bases, with 14 bases lying between them. The CDR3 is 14 amino acids. Germline CDR1 is MGHRA and CDR2 is YSYEKL. The CDR3 sequence is CASRHPGEAGELFF. CDR3 in DNA: TGCGCCAGCAGACATCCCGGGGAGGCCGGGGAGCTGTTTTTT.

This clonotype was counted a single time. The rearrangement joins TRBV18 to TRBJ1-3, with D perhaps TRBD1 (5 bases). From germline, CDR1 is KGHSH and CDR2 LQKENI. V dropped 4 bases and J dropped 3 bases, with 10 bases sitting between them. This CDR3 region has 14 residues. This chain's CDR3 is CASSHPGLGNTIYF. Here the CDR3 DNA reads TGTGCCAGCTCACACCCGGGGCTTGGAAACACCATATATTTT.

This clonotype counts as medium-sized (0.01 to 0.1%). The V call is TRBV7-2, the J call TRBJ2-1; D perhaps matches TRBD1 (5 bases). Per germline, CDR1 SGHTA and CDR2 FQGNSA. The CDR3 is 14 amino acids. Between the trimmed V and J ends, which lost 7 bases and 8 bases, there was a span of 18 bases. The CDR3 coding sequence is TGTGCCAGCAACCCTAGGTTGGGGCAGGATGAGCAGTTCTTC. Protein product: CASNPRLGQDEQFF.

This clonotype was counted ten times or more. CDR3 sequence: CASSLWGGLSYEQYF. The CDR3 DNA sequence: TGTGCCAGCAGCTTATGGGGGGGCCTATCCTACGAGCAGTACTTC. The chain recombines TRBV7-2 with TRBJ2-7; the D gene is possibly TRBD2 (7 bases). The CDR3 covers 15 residues. Germline lookup yields CDR1 SGHTA and CDR2 FQGNSA. V gave up 2 bases and J gave up 1 base, with 12 bases separating them. The full variable domain, rest sourced from reference TRBV7-2 and TRBJ2-7, is GAGVSQSPSNKVTEKGKDVELRCDPISGHTALYWYRQSLGQGLEFLIYFQGNSAPDKSGLPSDRFSAERTGGSVSTLTIQRTQQEDSAVYLCASSLWGGLSYEQYFGPGTRLTVT.

Many counts were recorded for this clonotype. The rearrangement joins TRBV11-2 to TRBJ2-5, with D unresolved. V lost 6 bases and J lost 5, with 16 bases in between. Germline assignment: CDR1 SGHAT and CDR2 FQNNGV. The CDR3 extends over 14 amino acids. The CDR3 spells CASRSNRHRETQYF. In nucleotides, the CDR3 is TGTGCCAGCAGGTCAAACCGCCATCGTGAGACCCAGTACTTC.

There are many counts of this clonotype. The chain carries TRBV7-3 and TRBJ2-1, with D tentatively TRBD2 (6 bases). Germline loops: CDR1 SGHTA, CDR2 FQGTGA. The CDR3 runs 15 residues. V lost 5 bases to trimming and J lost 0 bases, with 11 bases between them. CDR3 bases: TGTGCCAGCAGCATAGCGGAAAGCTCCTACAATGAGCAGTTCTTC. This gives the protein CASSIAESSYNEQFF.

The rearrangement links TRBV5-1 to TRBJ2-5; the D gene is possibly TRBD1 (5 bases). Germline lookup yields CDR1 SGHRS and CDR2 YFSETQ. The CDR3 is 13 amino acids. V lost 2 bases and J 3 bases, leaving 8 bases between the germline ends. CDR3 sequence (DNA): TGCGCCAGCAGCTTTCCAGGGAAAGAGACCCAGTACTTC. This encodes CASSFPGKETQYF. Using reference TRBV5-1 and TRBJ2-5 for the parts outside the CDR3, the full variable domain is KAGVTQTPRYLIKTRGQQVTLSCSPISGHRSVSWYQQTPGQGLQFLFEYFSETQRNKGNFPGRFSGRQFSNSRSEMNVSTLELGDSALYLCASSFPGKETQYFGPGTRLLVL.

This clonotype was detected many times. The chain has TRBV4-3 and TRBJ2-5; the D gene is possibly TRBD2 (6 bases). This CDR3 region has 16 residues. Germline-derived CDR1 and CDR2 are LGHNA and YSLEER. Deletions cut 0 bases from V and 7 bases from J, with 18 bases between. The CDR3 DNA follows: TGCGCCAGCAGCCAAGAGCTCGTCCTGCGGGAAGTGACCCAGTACTTC. Amino acid sequence: CASSQELVLREVTQYF.

The table lists this clonotype with a few counts. The genes are TRBV12-3 or TRBV12-4 and TRBJ1-1; D is undetermined. The germline V and J ends were trimmed by 3 bases and 1 base, with 9 bases remaining between them. CDR3 length: 14 amino acids. Written as DNA, the CDR3 is TGTGCCAGCAGTTTGGAAGTATCGAACACTGAAGCTTTCTTT. Residues: CASSLEVSNTEAFF.

Ten or more counts support this clonotype. The chain uses TRBV29-1 and TRBJ1-4; D is uncertain. The length of the CDR3 is 13 residues. Trimming stripped 4 bases from V and 7 bases from J, with 13 bases between. Germline V gene sequence: CDR1 SQVTM, CDR2 ANQGSEA. The CDR3 spells CSVGEKPFEKLFF. DNA of the CDR3: TGCAGCGTTGGAGAGAAACCCTTTGAAAAACTGTTTTTT.

This clonotype has ten or more counts. V is TRBV7-8 and J is TRBJ2-5, with 11 positions matching TRBD2. CDR1 is SGHVS, CDR2 FQNEAQ, per germline. Trimming at V came to 5 bases and at J to 5 bases, leaving 7 bases not matched to a gene. The CDR3 runs to 15 residues. CDR3 nucleotide sequence: TGTGCCAGCAGCCGCCCGACTAGCGGGGTGGAGACCCAGTACTTC. It yields the protein CASSRPTSGVETQYF.

This clonotype was recorded many times. V is TRBV7-2 and J is TRBJ2-7; 10 bases line up with TRBD1. Germline assignment: CDR1 SGHTA and CDR2 FQGNSA. This CDR3 is 14 amino acids long. Germline trimming cut 6 bases from V and 5 bases from J; bases unmatched to any gene: 7. CDR3 nucleotide sequence: TGTGCCAGCAGTTTCCGGGACAGGGGCGACGAGCAGTACTTC. This sequence encodes CASSFRDRGDEQYF.

This clonotype was recorded at least ten times. The chain is built from TRBV5-1 and TRBJ2-7, with 9 bases matching TRBD1. This CDR3 is built from 14 residues. The trim removed 4 bases at V and 6 bases at J, leaving 8 bases unmatched. Germline V gene lookup returns CDR1 SGHRS and CDR2 YFSETQ. CDR3 DNA: TGCGCCAGCAGCATAGGGACAGGGCGTGGCGAGCAGTACGTC. As protein: CASSIGTGRGEQYV.

This clonotype was counted between two and nine times. This chain connects TRBV20-1 to TRBJ1-4; TRBD1 agrees at 9 bases. Unmatched junction bases numbered 12, after V lost 5 bases and J lost 8 bases. Germline V lookup: CDR1 DFQATT, CDR2 SNEGSKA (reference sequence). The CDR3 extends over 15 amino acids. CDR3 DNA: TGCAGTGCTCGCCCCCGGGGACAGGGTTTCGAAAAACTGTTTTTT. Translation gives CSARPRGQGFEKLFF.

The CDR3 loop is CASSLVNRVLNTEAFF. In DNA, the CDR3 is TGTGCCAGCAGCCTAGTAAACCGGGTTCTGAACACTGAAGCTTTCTTT. The J gene is TRBJ1-1, the V gene TRBV7-8; D unclear. Germline V gives CDR1 SGHVS, CDR2 FQNEAQ. The CDR3 has 16 residues. V was trimmed by 5 bases and J by 0 bases, leaving 16 bases between them.

Ten or more counts support this clonotype. CDR3 DNA: TGCGCCAGCAGCTTGACAGGTTTAAACTATGGCTACACCTTC. Translating gives CASSLTGLNYGYTF. V and J are TRBV5-1 and TRBJ1-2, with D perhaps TRBD1 (5 bases). Trimming pared 1 base from V and 2 bases from J, leaving 9 bases between. This CDR3 has 14 residues. From germline, CDR1 is SGHRS and CDR2 YFSETQ.

This clonotype was observed at least ten times. This rearrangement joins TRBV5-1 to TRBJ2-1; 8 bases match TRBD1. Germline V lookup: CDR1 SGHRS, CDR2 YFSETQ. The CDR3 sequence is 15 residues long. V shed 0 bases, J shed 5 bases, and the junction held 4 bases outside the gene matches. CDR3 residues: CASSLGQGAHNEQFF. CDR3 coding DNA: TGCGCCAGCAGCTTGGGGCAGGGGGCACACAATGAGCAGTTCTTC.

This chain uses TRBV5-1 with TRBJ2-1; 9 bases are a match to TRBD2. CDR3 length: 15 residues. The germline gives CDR1 SGHRS, CDR2 YFSETQ. Trimming cost V 5 bases and J 6 bases; bases outside gene matches: 9. The CDR3 coding sequence is TGCGCCAGCAGTCTGGGCGGGGGGGCCATCAATGAGCAGTTCTTC. Translating it yields CASSLGGGAINEQFF.

This clonotype came up a few times. The chain uses TRBV7-2 and TRBJ1-5; D is unresolved. Germline CDR1 is SGHTA and CDR2 is FQGNSA. This CDR3 is built from 16 residues. The germline V and J ends were trimmed by 4 bases and 4 bases, with 17 bases remaining between them. CDR3 in amino acids: CASSSHRVTPNQPQHF. The CDR3 bases are TGTGCCAGCAGCTCCCATAGGGTAACCCCGAATCAGCCCCAGCATTTT.